A selection of T cell receptor beta chains follows, all from one sample in a study of cytomegalovirus exposure and HLA in healthy donors. Produced via immunoSEQ multiplex PCR; TCRdb's table is partial and in-frame only. Of about 120,000 clones in the sample, roughly four fifths are singletons; the top ten hold roughly 3.5%. The sample consisted of PBMCs. These receptors were obtained from a woman in her twenties or thirties in good health and CMV-seropositive. The CDR3 runs from the conserved cysteine through the conserved F or W. D genes are given only for firm matches. Size is omitted from some rows. Given values are once, few, many or a class for expanded clones.

D	size	length	V	J	DNA	CDR3
.	.	16	TRBV5-1	TRBJ2-7	TGCGCCAGCAGCTTGTCAAGGGGGTCCAGCACCTACGAGCAGTACTTC	CASSLSRGSSTYEQYF
TRBD1	.	15	TRBV7-6	TRBJ2-2	TGTGCCAGCAGCAATGACAGGGTAGACACCGGGGAGCTGTTTTTT	CASSNDRVDTGELFF
TRBD1	.	12	TRBV30	TRBJ1-2	TGTGCCTGGCCCCGGGACAGAGGAGGCTACACCTTC	CAWPRDRGGYTF
.	.	15	TRBV5-1	TRBJ1-5	TGCGCCAGCAAGGAGGGGCTTGTGGGAGATCAGCCCCAGCATTTT	CASKEGLVGDQPQHF
TRBD1	.	16	TRBV4-3	TRBJ2-7	TGCGCCAGCAGGCCTATTCCGGGACAGGGGGACGACGAGCAGTACTTC	CASRPIPGQGDDEQYF
TRBD1	.	15	TRBV5-5	TRBJ2-7	TGTGCCAGCAGCATATTCCGGGACAGTAACTACGAGCAGTACTTC	CASSIFRDSNYEQYF
.	.	15	TRBV5-5	TRBJ1-1	TGTGCCAGCAGCTTGGGGGCCACAGAAAACACTGAAGCTTTCTTT	CASSLGATENTEAFF
.	.	13	TRBV28	TRBJ2-7	TGTGCCAGCAGTACGACAGCAACCTACGAGCAGTACTTC	CASSTTATYEQYF
.	.	15	TRBV7-8	TRBJ1-1	TGTGCCAGCAGGCTCACGGGACACCTGAACACTGAAGCTTTCTTT	CASRLTGHLNTEAFF
TRBD2	.	15	TRBV6-5	TRBJ2-3	TGTGCCAGCAGTAGACTAGCGGGGAGCACAGATACGCAGTATTTT	CASSRLAGSTDTQYF
.	.	15	TRBV7-2	TRBJ2-3	TGTGCCAGCAGCTTATCGGCGGGGCGCACAGATACGCAGTATTTT	CASSLSAGRTDTQYF
.	.	13	TRBV5-5	TRBJ2-5	TGTGCCAGCGAACGACAGTCGCAAGAGACCCAGTACTTC	CASERQSQETQYF
TRBD1	.	18	TRBV4-1	TRBJ1-4	TGCGCCAGCAGCCAAGAAGGTACAGGGGGCGGAACTAATGAAAAACTGTTTTTT	CASSQEGTGGGTNEKLFF
TRBD1	.	15	TRBV6-5	TRBJ2-6	TGTGCCAGCATTGACAGGGACTCTGGGGCCAACGTCCTGACTTTC	CASIDRDSGANVLTF
TRBD1	few	13	TRBV5-1	TRBJ1-3	TGCGCCAGCAGCTCGGGACAGGGAAACACCATATATTTT	CASSSGQGNTIYF
.	.	14	TRBV7-9	TRBJ1-3	TGTGCCAGCAGCTTTGATCAGGGAGGAAACACCATATATTTT	CASSFDQGGNTIYF
.	.	11	TRBV7-2	TRBJ1-1	TGTGCCAGCAGCTTACAGGGTCGAGCTTTCTTT	CASSLQGRAFF
.	once	13	TRBV6-6	TRBJ1-1	TGTGCCAGCAGTTACGGAGAGAACACTGAAGCTTTCTTT	CASSYGENTEAFF
TRBD1	.	16	TRBV18	TRBJ2-2	TGTGCCAGCCAAGCCTTGCAGGGGGCGCCGGGCGGGGAGCTGTTTTTT	CASQALQGAPGGELFF
TRBD1	few	16	TRBV5-1	TRBJ2-1	TGCGCCAGCAGCCTGTCACAGGGGATCTCCTACAATGAGCAGTTCTTC	CASSLSQGISYNEQFF
TRBD1	.	14	TRBV6-1	TRBJ1-1	TGTGCCAGCAGTTTACAGGGGGTCGGTACTGAAGCTTTCTTT	CASSLQGVGTEAFF
.	.	15	TRBV5-6	TRBJ1-6	TGTGCCAGCAGCTCAAGACACCGGATAAATTCACCCCTCCACTTT	CASSSRHRINSPLHF
TRBD2	.	16	TRBV5-1	TRBJ2-7	TGCGCCAGCAGCTTGGAGGCGGGGGGCGCGGGCTACGAGCAGTACTTC	CASSLEAGGAGYEQYF
TRBD1	.	13	TRBV18	TRBJ1-1	TGTGCCAGCAGGGGACAGGCGAACACTGAAGCTTTCTTT	CASRGQANTEAFF
TRBD2	.	12	TRBV10-3	TRBJ2-1	TGTGCCATCAGGACGACTAGCGGCAGGGAGTTCTTC	CAIRTTSGREFF
.	.	14	TRBV5-5	TRBJ2-1	TGTGCCAGCAGCTTGGGGGCGGGCTACAATGAGCAGTTCTTC	CASSLGAGYNEQFF
.	.	16	TRBV21-1	TRBJ2-7	TGTGCCAGCAGCATGAGGCCCCAACCTAGTATCTACGAGCAGTACTTC	CASSMRPQPSIYEQYF
TRBD2	.	17	TRBV29-1	TRBJ2-2	TGCAGCGTCCCTCGGGTAGCGGGGGGGCCTTATACCGGGGAGCTGTTTTTT	CSVPRVAGGPYTGELFF
TRBD2	.	16	TRBV7-2	TRBJ2-5	TGTGCCAGCAGCTTCACTAGCGGGGGGACAGGAGGGACCCAGTACTTC	CASSFTSGGTGGTQYF
.	few	16	TRBV30	TRBJ2-1	TGTGCCTGGAGCCCCATTGGGCACATCCAAAACAATGAGCAGTTCTTC	CAWSPIGHIQNNEQFF
.	.	13	TRBV7-2	TRBJ1-1	TGTGCCAGCAGCTTAGGCAGGGCAGGGAAAGCTTTCTTT	CASSLGRAGKAFF
.	.	13	TRBV10-3	TRBJ1-1	TGTGCCATCAGTGAGCCCCAGGGGAAGGAAGCTTTCTTT	CAISEPQGKEAFF
TRBD1	.	18	TRBV4-3	TRBJ1-3	TGCGCCAGCAGCCAAGAGAGCGGCACAGGGGCTAGGGGAAACACCATATATTTT	CASSQESGTGARGNTIYF
.	.	15	TRBV7-2	TRBJ1-6	TGTGCCAGCAGCTTAGGTTGGCGGGACCGTTCACCCCTCCACTTT	CASSLGWRDRSPLHF